The 22 T cell receptor beta chains in this list originate from one sample, sequenced in a study of response to subunit inactivated influenza vaccine. TCRdb recomputed calls from the RT-PCR reads with MiXCR, one row per CDR3 protein. The sample includes approximately 530,000 distinct CDR3 sequences, 7.5% to 8.5% of them seen just once. The sample here was PBMCs from blood, taken less than 30 months after vaccination. Source of these receptors: a man between 45 and 75 years old who received an inactivated influenza vaccine.

This clonotype was counted many times. This chain links TRBV7-9 with TRBJ2-2; 10 bases align to TRBD2. The CDR3 is 17 residues long. Germline V gene data show CDR1 as SEHNR and CDR2 as FQNEAQ (reference sequence). V was clipped by 5 bases and J by 4 bases; unmatched bases: 10. The CDR3 region is CASSTPERGGITGELFF. CDR3 bases: TGTGCCAGCAGCACCCCCGAGCGGGGGGGCATCACCGGGGAGCTGTTTTTT.

This clonotype has ten or more counts. This rearrangement joins TRBV27 to TRBJ2-1, with 11 bases matching TRBD2. The CDR3 has 15 residues. Germline values: CDR1 MNHEY, CDR2 SMNVEV (reference sequence). V lost 3 bases, J lost 6 bases, and 4 bases stayed unmatched. This CDR3 is CASSLSLAGVNEQFF. The CDR3 DNA follows: TGTGCCAGCAGTTTGTCACTAGCGGGAGTCAATGAGCAGTTCTTC.

This clonotype showed up just a few times. The chain recombines TRBV7-2 with TRBJ2-1; 11 bases line up with TRBD2. This CDR3 is 17 amino acids long. From germline, CDR1 is SGHTA and CDR2 FQGNSA. V lost 2 bases and J lost 10; bases outside the gene matches: 13. CDR3 loop: CASSLKSGLAGGNEQFF. In nucleotides, the CDR3 is TGTGCCAGCAGCTTAAAGTCGGGGCTAGCGGGAGGTAACGAGCAGTTCTTC.

This chain links TRBV4-2 with TRBJ2-7; 10 bases map to TRBD2. Germline assignment: CDR1 LGHNA and CDR2 YNFKEQ. Trimming cost V 0 bases and J 0 bases; bases outside gene matches: 2. CDR3 length: 16 amino acids. Here the CDR3 DNA reads TGTGCCAGCAGCCAAGAGACTAGCGGGTTCTCCTACGAGCAGTACTTC. This encodes CASSQETSGFSYEQYF.

This clonotype has ten or more counts. The chain is built from TRBV6-6 and TRBJ1-5; D gene ambiguous. The CDR3 has 11 amino acids. Trimming took off 9 bases at V and 10 bases at J, with 13 bases between the two ends. Germline V gene data show CDR1 as MNHNY and CDR2 as SVGAGI (reference sequence). The CDR3 protein is CASSSAGPQHF. CDR3 in DNA: TGTGCCAGTTCTTCCGCGGGTCCCCAGCATTTT.

The chain carries TRBV18 and TRBJ2-4; D is ambiguous. Germline loops: CDR1 KGHSH, CDR2 LQKENI. Trimming left V 5 bases short and J 8 bases short, with 10 bases between. The CDR3 has 12 residues. CDR3 protein: CASSKSGDIQYF. DNA for the CDR3: TGTGCCAGCTCAAAAAGTGGAGACATTCAGTACTTC.

V gene TRBV10-2 combines with J gene TRBJ2-1, with a tentative D call TRBD2 (5 bases). The CDR3 length is 15 residues. Trimming cost V 2 bases and J 3 bases, with 11 bases left between them. Germline V CDR1 and CDR2: WSHSY, SAAADI. Here the CDR3 DNA reads TGCGCCAGCAGTGAGGGCGGGTGGGGCTACAATGAGCAGTTCTTC. Residues: CASSEGGWGYNEQFF.

The chain combines TRBV5-1 with TRBJ2-1; TRBD2 matches at 12 bases. V dropped 2 bases and J dropped 8; count of bases not matched to a gene: 5. The germline V gene encodes CDR1 SGHRS and CDR2 YFSETQ. The CDR3 contains 15 residues. The DNA for the CDR3 is TGCGCCAGCAGCTTCACTAGCGGGGGGCTGGATGAGCAGTTCTTC. Translation gives CASSFTSGGLDEQFF.

A remark on this clonotype: The junction departs from the called germline gene at one end, perhaps through a read error. This sequence joins TRBV20-1 and TRBJ2-2, with 9 nucleotides matching TRBD2. The V gene's germline CDR1 is DFQATT and CDR2 SNEGSKA (reference sequence). This CDR3 is built from 17 residues. In DNA, the CDR3 is TGCTGTGCTAGACCTCCTGCGGGACTAGCTAACACCGGGGAGCTGTTTTTT. Translation: CCARPPAGLANTGELFF.

The genes are TRBV18 and TRBJ2-1; D possibly corresponds to TRBD2 (6 bases). Per germline, CDR1 KGHSH and CDR2 LQKENI. The CDR3 loop spans 16 amino acids. Trimming removed 2 bases from V and 2 bases from J, with 13 bases in between. The CDR3 coding sequence is TGTGCCAGCTCACCAGAACTAGCTCACGCCTACAATGAGCAGTTCTTC. Protein: CASSPELAHAYNEQFF. The entire variable domain, with the rest obtained from reference TRBV18 and TRBJ2-1, is as follows: NAGVMQNPRHLVRRRGQEARLRCSPMKGHSHVYWYRQLPEEGLKFMVYLQKENIIDESGMPKERFSAEFPKEGPSILRIQQVVRGDSAAYFCASSPELAHAYNEQFFGPGTRLTVL.

This clonotype was counted a few times. The chain uses TRBV20-1 and TRBJ2-1; possibly TRBD1 for D (5 bases). Trimming pared 3 bases from V and 6 bases from J, leaving 12 bases between. CDR1 DFQATT and CDR2 SNEGSKA come from the germline V gene (reference sequence). The CDR3 has 13 residues. CDR3 sequence reads: CSASPGYGNEQFF. The DNA for the CDR3 is TGCAGTGCTAGTCCAGGGTATGGCAATGAGCAGTTCTTC.

This clonotype was seen at least ten times. The V gene is TRBV4-2, the J gene TRBJ2-1, with a possible D match to TRBD1 (6 bases). The CDR3 has 15 residues. Trimming left V 1 base short and J 3 bases short, with 10 bases between. CDR1 and CDR2 (germline): LGHNA, YNFKEQ. The CDR3 reads CASSQGGGYYNEQFF. Here the CDR3 DNA reads TGTGCCAGCAGCCAAGGAGGGGGTTACTACAATGAGCAGTTCTTC.

This clonotype appeared many times. This sequence joins TRBV12-3 or TRBV12-4 and TRBJ1-5; 7 bases match TRBD1. With V trimmed by 6 bases and J by 0 bases, 14 bases remained unmatched. The CDR3 consists of 18 residues. CDR3 region: CASRTGAGDRYSNQPQHF. In DNA form, the CDR3 reads TGTGCCAGCAGAACAGGGGCCGGAGATAGGTATAGCAATCAGCCCCAGCATTTT.

The sample holds many counts of this clonotype. The chain carries TRBV10-3 and TRBJ2-1; 7 bases map to TRBD1. The CDR3 runs 12 residues. Germline CDR1 ENHRY, CDR2 SYGVKD. Trimming removed 8 bases from V and 9 bases from J; junction bases left unmatched: 7. The CDR3 sequence is CAIGETGTEQFF. The CDR3 DNA is TGTGCCATCGGGGAGACAGGGACTGAGCAGTTCTTC.

The chain couples TRBV9 to TRBJ2-1; 9 bases match TRBD2. The CDR3 consists of 16 residues. V was pared by 0 bases and J by 8 bases, with 9 bases of the junction left unmatched. Germline V gives CDR1 SGDLS, CDR2 YYNGEE. The CDR3 spells CASSVDGTSLIDEQFF. Written as DNA, the CDR3 is TGTGCCAGCAGCGTAGATGGGACTAGCTTAATCGATGAGCAGTTCTTC. The whole variable domain, filled in from reference TRBV9 and TRBJ2-1, reads DSGVTQTPKHLITATGQRVTLRCSPRSGDLSVYWYQQSLDQGLQFLIQYYNGEERAKGNILERFSAQQFPDLHSELNLSSLELGDSALYFCASSVDGTSLIDEQFFGPGTRLTVL.

Many counts were recorded for this clonotype. CDR3 sequence: CATSTEGRRKLFF. CDR3 nucleotide sequence: TGTGCCACCAGCACCGAGGGTAGGCGAAAACTGTTTTTT. The chain is built from TRBV15 and TRBJ1-4; D not certain. V shed 4 bases and J shed 10 bases, with 13 bases lying between them. Looked up from germline, CDR1 is LNHNV and CDR2 is YYDKDF (reference sequence). The CDR3 has 13 amino acids.

Only a few counts were recorded for this clonotype. V and J are TRBV24-1 and TRBJ2-1, with D possibly being TRBD1 (6 bases). The CDR3 has 14 amino acids. CDR1 KGHDR and CDR2 SFDVKD come from the germline V gene. The V end was cut by 3 bases, the J end by 6 bases, with 11 bases between. The chain's CDR3 is CATSDPPDSNEQFF. As DNA, the CDR3 is TGTGCCACCAGTGATCCCCCGGACAGCAATGAGCAGTTCTTC.

The V gene is TRBV6-2 or TRBV6-3, the J gene TRBJ1-5; possible D gene TRBD1, 6 bases. Germline V gene data show CDR1 as MNHEY and CDR2 as SVGEGT. The CDR3 has 12 amino acids. The ends were cut back, 10 bases at V and 4 bases at J, with 11 bases in the middle. The CDR3 nucleotides are TGTGCCACCGGGGGCAAAAATCAGCCCCAGCATTTT. It is translated as CATGGKNQPQHF.

The chain links TRBV24-1 to TRBJ2-1, with a possible D match to TRBD1 (6 bases). CDR3 length: 16 amino acids. The V and J ends lost 5 bases and 6 bases respectively, with 19 bases between them. Germline V gene lookup returns CDR1 KGHDR and CDR2 SFDVKD. The CDR3 nucleotides are TGTGCCACCAGTGCCCCCGCCGGGGCAGGGGCCAATGAGCAGTTCTTC. It translates to CATSAPAGAGANEQFF.

This clonotype was seen a few times. The chain uses TRBV11-2 and TRBJ2-5; TRBD1 aligns across 8 bases. The ends lost 1 base at V and 2 bases at J; junction bases unmatched: 6. This CDR3 is built from 16 residues. CDR1 and CDR2 (germline): SGHAT, FQNNGV. CDR3 residues: CASSLVGQVIQETQYF. CDR3 nucleotides: TGTGCCAGCAGCTTAGTGGGACAGGTTATTCAAGAGACCCAGTACTTC.

At least ten counts were recorded for this clonotype. The chain has TRBV6-1 and TRBJ2-3; 7 bases agree with TRBD1. The CDR3 length is 13 residues. The V and J ends lost 6 bases and 1 base, in that order; junction bases with no gene match: 1. CDR1 is MNHNS, CDR2 SASEGT, per germline. The CDR3 coding sequence is TGTGCCAGCAGGCAGGGGGGCACAGATACGCAGTATTTT. This encodes CASRQGGTDTQYF.

The table lists this clonotype with a few counts. The rearrangement links TRBV7-9 to TRBJ2-7; a weak D match, TRBD2 (7 bases). This CDR3 has 16 residues. The V end lost 1 base, the J end lost 2 bases, and 15 bases lay between the germline ends. In germline, CDR1 is SEHNR, CDR2 FQNEAQ (reference sequence). The CDR3 DNA sequence: TGTGCCAGCAGCTTAGGTGGGGGGGCAAGGCCCTACGAGCAGTACTTC. This encodes CASSLGGGARPYEQYF.